The sequence of this TCR beta chain was determined in a study of blood T cell repertoires in COVID-19. Study context: Both acute and convalescent COVID-19 samples were obtained from the United States, Italy and Spain. PBMCs, B-cell-depleted T cells, or T cells provided the cDNA or gDNA that made up the material.

In the original processing: From reference gene primer amplification, estimates of nucleated cell counts were derived. Libraries were prepared by immunoSEQ multiplex PCR; TCRdb keeps only in-frame clonotypes and omits some of them. The V and J calls and the clone size are those of that table, but D and trimming were determined from the DNA. The sample lists some 70,000 clones, approximately 86% occurring once. A few counts support this clone. With 5 bases clipped from V and 11 bases from J, the junction kept 13 bases outside the gene matches. Germline CDR1 reads MDHEN; CDR2 reads SYDVKM. The CDR3 totals 17 residues.

The material sequenced was peripheral blood. The V gene is TRBV28, the J gene TRBJ1-6, with 12 nucleotides matching TRBD1. This receptor was identified in a woman aged 60-75 years with acute or convalescent COVID-19. CDR3 in amino acids: CASSRPGTGGAGPPLHF. CDR3 in DNA: TGTGCCAGCAGTCGTCCCGGGACAGGGGGCGCAGGACCACCCCTCCACTTT.